Each of the 23 T cell receptor beta chains below was sequenced from the same sample in a study of beta chain features in type 1 diabetes. Study results and limitations: Moderate yet significant TCRB CDR3 shortening was seen in Type 1 diabetes patients in all four CD4+ subsets.

Sequenced material consisted of expressed TCRB transcripts (all of the isolated RNA was reverse transcribed). Measured with immunoSEQ multiplex PCR; TCRdb has only the in-frame clones, and not every one. The sample lists about 660,000 clones, around 15% seen once, with 0.03% to 0.04% in the top ten. Antigens for these TCRs are unknown. Sequencing used naive CD4+ T cells from blood. Receptor source: a man between 18 and 35 years old with type 1 diabetes.

This chain links TRBV2 with TRBJ2-7; D is perhaps TRBD1 (5 bases). The CDR3 consists of 11 residues. Trimming took off 11 bases at V and 4 bases at J, with 12 bases between the two ends. Germline CDR1 reads SNHLY; CDR2 reads FYNNEI. The CDR3 region is CASWGRYEQYF. The CDR3 coding sequence is TGTGCCTCCTGGGGCAGGTACGAGCAGTACTTC.

This clone was found a few times. The chain recombines TRBV7-8 with TRBJ2-3; D is ambiguous. V was shortened by 5 bases and J by 2 bases, with 14 bases between the two germline ends. Germline CDR1 reads SGHVS; CDR2 reads FQNEAQ. The CDR3 spans 15 residues. CDR3 protein: CASSATTGFTDTQYF. In DNA, the CDR3 is TGTGCCAGCAGCGCGACGACTGGATTCACAGATACGCAGTATTTT. The entire variable domain, with the rest obtained from reference TRBV7-8 and TRBJ2-3, is as follows: GAGVSQSPRYKVAKRGQDVALRCDPISGHVSLFWYQQALGQGPEFLTYFQNEAQLDKSGLPSDRFFAERPEGSVSTLKIQRTQQEDSAVYLCASSATTGFTDTQYFGPGTRLTVL.

This clone showed up just a few times. The gene calls are TRBV14 and TRBJ1-5; 8 positions match TRBD1. The CDR3 is 14 amino acids. Germline V lookup: CDR1 SGHDN, CDR2 FVKESK. The junction had 1 base not matched to a gene; V was cut back by 4 bases and J by 2 bases. CDR3 DNA sequence: TGTGCCAGCAGCCGGACAGGGCGCAATCAGCCCCAGCATTTT. It yields the protein CASSRTGRNQPQHF.

This clone was seen only a few times. The chain joins TRBV9 to TRBJ2-7; TRBD2 is a possible D gene (6 bases). Trimming took off 2 bases at V and 1 base at J, with 16 bases between the two ends. CDR1 and CDR2 from the germline V gene are SGDLS and YYNGEE. The CDR3 has 16 amino acids. CDR3 DNA: TGTGCCAGCAGCGTTCGGACCGGGACTGCATCCTACGAGCAGTACTTC. Translation gives CASSVRTGTASYEQYF.

This clone was counted a few times. The chain links TRBV25-1 to TRBJ2-1, with TRBD2 matching 10 bases. V trimming: 4 bases; J trimming: 15 bases; junction bases outside the gene matches: 9. Germline lookup yields CDR1 MGHDK and CDR2 SYGVNS. This CDR3 has 13 residues. The CDR3 region has the DNA TGTGCCAGCAGTGTACCAGCGGGAGGGCTGGGGTTCTTC. Amino acids: CASSVPAGGLGFF.

This clone was seen once. The chain employs TRBV7-2 and TRBJ2-3; TRBD1 might be the D (6 bases). Per the germline V gene, CDR1 is SGHTA and CDR2 is FQGNSA. CDR3 length equals 14 residues. V gave up 3 bases and J gave up 4 bases, with 11 bases separating them. The CDR3 DNA reads as TGTGCCAGCAGCTTCTCCAGGGGCGCAGATACGCAGTATTTT. It specifies CASSFSRGADTQYF.

The chain uses TRBV30 and TRBJ2-5, with D perhaps matching TRBD2 (5 bases). The CDR3 sequence is 14 residues long. Per the germline V gene, CDR1 is GTSNPN and CDR2 is SVGIG (reference sequence). Trimming took off 8 bases at V and 5 bases at J, with 21 bases between the two ends. The CDR3 loop reads CATSRTSREETQYF. CDR3 coding DNA: TGTGCCACCTCCCGGACGTCGAGGGAGGAGACCCAGTACTTC.

Notes on this clone: A junction boundary mismatches the germline segment, possibly from a read error. This chain uses TRBV9 with TRBJ1-2; TRBD1 matches at 7 bases. Germline V gene data show CDR1 as SGDLS and CDR2 as YYNGEE. The CDR3 consists of 13 residues. CDR3 sequence reads: CASTVEQGHGYTF. The CDR3 nucleotides are TGTGCCAGCACCGTAGAACAGGGGCATGGCTACACCTTC. Combining the CDR3 with reference TRBV9 and TRBJ1-2 gives the whole variable domain DSGVTQTPKHLITATGQRVTLRCSPRSGDLSVYWYQQSLDQGLQFLIQYYNGEERAKGNILERFSAQQFPDLHSELNLSSLELGDSALYFCASTVEQGHGYTFGSGTRLTVV.

This clone turned up a few times. This chain connects TRBV9 to TRBJ2-5; D gene uncertain. The CDR3 contains 13 residues. The ends were cut back, 3 bases at V and 5 bases at J, with 11 bases in the middle. Germline V lookup: CDR1 SGDLS, CDR2 YYNGEE. The CDR3 DNA reads as TGTGCCAGCAGCGGGACCCCACGGGAGACCCAGTACTTC. Residues: CASSGTPRETQYF.

A few counts support this clone. V is TRBV10-3 and J is TRBJ2-5; perhaps TRBD1 as D (5 bases). V dropped 4 bases and J dropped 5 bases, with 11 bases sitting between them. CDR3 length: 13 residues. Germline CDR1 and CDR2: ENHRY and SYGVKD. As DNA, the CDR3 is TGTGCCATCAGTGGGGCAGGGCTGGAGACCCAGTACTTC. Its translation is CAISGAGLETQYF.

The rearrangement links TRBV10-3 to TRBJ1-1; D perhaps matches TRBD1 (5 bases). The CDR3 covers 13 residues. CDR1 ENHRY and CDR2 SYGVKD come from the germline V gene. Trimming removed 5 bases at V and 7 bases at J, with 14 bases between. CDR3 loop: CAISFPGGGEAFF. The CDR3 nucleotides read TGTGCCATCAGTTTTCCTGGGGGTGGTGAAGCTTTCTTT.

The chain uses TRBV19 and TRBJ1-2, with D hard to call. The length of the CDR3 is 13 residues. Germline V CDR1 and CDR2: LNHDA, SQIVND (reference sequence). Trimming cost V 10 bases and J 8 bases, with 20 bases left between them. CDR3 loop: CATRPVRRSGYTF. DNA for the CDR3: TGTGCCACCCGTCCGGTTAGGCGTAGCGGCTACACCTTC.

This clone was seen a handful of times. The chain employs TRBV5-1 and TRBJ2-3; D is unclear. This CDR3 is 15 amino acids long. Trimming shortened V by 4 bases and J by 1 base, and 13 bases separated the two germline ends. Germline V gives CDR1 SGHRS, CDR2 YFSETQ. Written as DNA, the CDR3 is TGCGCCAGCAGCGCCGACCCGGGCGGCACAGATACGCAGTATTTT. It yields the protein CASSADPGGTDTQYF.

The chain has TRBV6-6 and TRBJ1-2; the D is unclear. This CDR3 spans 15 amino acids. Germline loops: CDR1 MNHNY, CDR2 SVGAGI (reference sequence). V dropped 7 bases and J dropped 1 base, with 16 bases sitting between them. The DNA of the CDR3 is TGTGCCAGCACCGGAAATAAGGACGGTAACTATGGCTACACCTTC. Its translation: CASTGNKDGNYGYTF.

This clone was counted a few times. This rearrangement joins TRBV7-9 to TRBJ1-1; unclear D gene. V gave up 5 bases and J gave up 10 bases, with 8 bases separating them. Germline CDR1 SEHNR, CDR2 FQNEAQ (reference sequence). The CDR3 loop spans 10 amino acids. The CDR3, as DNA: TGTGCCAGCAGCACCTCAATAGCTTTCTTT. Translated, it gives CASSTSIAFF.

CDR3 amino acids: CAWRPPGQGRETQYF. CDR3 sequence (DNA): TGTGCCTGGAGACCGCCGGGACAGGGAAGGGAGACCCAGTACTTC. This rearrangement joins TRBV30 to TRBJ2-5; 9 bases fit TRBD1. After removal of 3 bases from V and 5 bases from J, the junction contained 10 bases not matched to a gene. The germline V gene encodes CDR1 GTSNPN and CDR2 SVGIG (reference sequence). The CDR3 is 15 residues long.

The rearrangement links TRBV27 to TRBJ1-1; the D is unclear. Trimming left V 8 bases short and J 11 bases short, with 12 bases between. The CDR3 consists of 10 residues. Looked up from germline, CDR1 is MNHEY and CDR2 is SMNVEV (reference sequence). The CDR3 nucleotides read TGTGCCAGCGGTCTGGGAACCGCTTTCTTT. This sequence encodes CASGLGTAFF.

V gene TRBV27 combines with J gene TRBJ2-2; perhaps TRBD1 as D (5 bases). Germline assignment: CDR1 MNHEY and CDR2 SMNVEV (reference sequence). The CDR3 runs to 15 residues. Trimming left V 5 bases short and J 2 bases short, with 12 bases between. The DNA of the CDR3 is TGTGCCAGCAGTCTCAGGGTCCTAAACACCGGGGAGCTGTTTTTT. Its translation: CASSLRVLNTGELFF.

The chain combines TRBV6-5 with TRBJ2-3, with D maybe TRBD2 (5 bases). Germline V gene data show CDR1 as MNHEY and CDR2 as SVGAGI. The germline V and J ends were trimmed by 2 bases and 2 bases, with 14 bases remaining between them. The CDR3 has 16 residues. DNA of the CDR3: TGTGCCAGCAGTTACACTGGACTCTTATTCACAGATACGCAGTATTTT. Translating it yields CASSYTGLLFTDTQYF.

V gene TRBV5-4 combines with J gene TRBJ2-2; TRBD2 might be the D (5 bases). The CDR3 covers 13 residues. Germline V gene lookup returns CDR1 SGHNT and CDR2 YYREEE (reference sequence). Trimming left V 7 bases short and J 4 bases short, with 11 bases between. CDR3 in amino acids: CASQPGSTGELFF. The CDR3 DNA follows: TGTGCCAGCCAGCCGGGAAGCACCGGGGAGCTGTTTTTT.

The chain has TRBV18 and TRBJ2-7; unclear D gene. The length of the CDR3 is 13 residues. Trimming took off 3 bases at V and 2 bases at J, with 8 bases between the two ends. CDR1 is KGHSH, CDR2 LQKENI, per germline. The CDR3 DNA reads TGTGCCAGCTCACCGGCTTCCACCTACGAGCAGTACTTC. Translating it yields CASSPASTYEQYF.

This chain joins TRBV11-2 and TRBJ2-1; perhaps D is TRBD1 or TRBD2 (5 bases each). The CDR3 runs to 17 residues. V was shortened by 5 bases and J by 7 bases, with 24 bases between the two germline ends. Per the germline V gene, CDR1 is SGHAT and CDR2 is FQNNGV. CDR3 protein: CASSGWTSRGLDNEQFF. In DNA form, the CDR3 reads TGTGCCAGCAGCGGATGGACATCCCGCGGGCTAGATAATGAGCAGTTCTTC.

This clone has more than one count but fewer than ten. This chain joins TRBV5-1 and TRBJ2-7; TRBD1 matches at 10 bases. The CDR3 runs 15 residues. The V gene's germline CDR1 is SGHRS and CDR2 YFSETQ. The V segment lost 3 bases and the J segment 0 bases; nucleotides outside the gene matches: 3. CDR3 sequence (DNA): TGCGCCAGCAGCTCCGGGACAGGGGTCTCCTACGAGCAGTACTTC. Translating it yields CASSSGTGVSYEQYF.